This T cell receptor beta chain was documented in a study of blood T cell repertoires in COVID-19. The table came from immunoSEQ multiplex PCR; TCRdb's copy has only in-frame clones and leaves some out. The table records some 70,000 clones, approximately 86% of them present only once. V shed 5 bases and J shed 0 bases, with 12 bases lying between them. Germline CDR1 is SGHVS and CDR2 is FQNEAQ. The CDR3 spans 15 residues. The chain is built from TRBV7-8 and TRBJ2-3; D is possibly TRBD1 (5 bases). The source is a man aged 40-49 years with COVID-19, enrolled during active disease. Sequencing was done on a sample of peripheral blood. The CDR3 DNA reads TGTGCCAGCAGCGCCCTTAGGGGTAGCACAGATACGCAGTATTTT. This gives the protein CASSALRGSTDTQYF.